This TCR beta chain comes out of a study of T cell changes during pregnancy in multiple sclerosis. The germline gives CDR1 SGHNT, CDR2 YENEEA. This CDR3 comprises 15 residues. Trimming took 2 bases from V and 4 from J; bases not matched to a gene: 7. Produced via immunoSEQ multiplex PCR; TCRdb's table is partial and in-frame only. The sample has 69,000 or so clones, over 75% seen once. The genes are TRBV11-3 and TRBJ2-5; 7 nucleotides agree with TRBD1. The receptor was isolated from a female donor in good health, enrolled as a control in a pregnancy study. The starting material was CD4+ T cells from peripheral blood mononuclear cells, obtained in the third trimester of pregnancy. The CDR3 DNA is TGTGCCAGCAGCTTATTTCAGGGGGTGGTAGAGACCCAGTACTTC. Translation gives CASSLFQGVVETQYF.